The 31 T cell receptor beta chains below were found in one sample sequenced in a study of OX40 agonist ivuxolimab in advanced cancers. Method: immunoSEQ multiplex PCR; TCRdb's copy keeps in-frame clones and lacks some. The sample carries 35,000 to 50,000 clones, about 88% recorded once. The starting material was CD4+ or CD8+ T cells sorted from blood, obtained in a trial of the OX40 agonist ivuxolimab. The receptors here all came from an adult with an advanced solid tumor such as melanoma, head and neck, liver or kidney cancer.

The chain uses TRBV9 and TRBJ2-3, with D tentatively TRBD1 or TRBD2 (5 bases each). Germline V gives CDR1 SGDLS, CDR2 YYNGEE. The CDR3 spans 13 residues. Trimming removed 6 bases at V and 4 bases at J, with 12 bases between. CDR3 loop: CASTTLGADTQYF. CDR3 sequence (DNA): TGTGCCAGCACGACCTTGGGGGCAGATACGCAGTATTTT.

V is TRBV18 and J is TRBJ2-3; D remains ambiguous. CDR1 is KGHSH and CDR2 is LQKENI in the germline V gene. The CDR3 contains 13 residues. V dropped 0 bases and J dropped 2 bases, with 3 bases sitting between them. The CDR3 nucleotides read TGTGCCAGCTCACCACCCTCCACAGATACGCAGTATTTT. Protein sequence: CASSPPSTDTQYF.

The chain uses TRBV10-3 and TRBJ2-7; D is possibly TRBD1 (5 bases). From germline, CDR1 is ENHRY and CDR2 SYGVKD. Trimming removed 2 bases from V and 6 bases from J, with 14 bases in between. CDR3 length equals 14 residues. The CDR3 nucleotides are TGTGCCATCAGTGAGGGGTGGGGCCCCGGCGAGCAGTACTTC. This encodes CAISEGWGPGEQYF.

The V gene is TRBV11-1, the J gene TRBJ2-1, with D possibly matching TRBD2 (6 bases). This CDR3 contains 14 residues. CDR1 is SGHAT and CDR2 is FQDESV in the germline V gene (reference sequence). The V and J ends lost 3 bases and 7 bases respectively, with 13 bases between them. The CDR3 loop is CASSFLTSGNEQFF. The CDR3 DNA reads TGTGCCAGCAGCTTCCTGACTAGTGGAAATGAGCAGTTCTTC. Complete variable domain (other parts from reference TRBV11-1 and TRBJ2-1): EAEVAQSPRYKITEKSQAVAFWCDPISGHATLYWYRQILGQGPELLVQFQDESVVDDSQLPKDRFSAERLKGVDSTLKIQPAELGDSAMYLCASSFLTSGNEQFFGPGTRLTVL.

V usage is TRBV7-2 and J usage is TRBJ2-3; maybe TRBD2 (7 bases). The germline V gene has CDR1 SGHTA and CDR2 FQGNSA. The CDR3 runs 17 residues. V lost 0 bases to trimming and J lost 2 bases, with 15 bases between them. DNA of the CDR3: TGTGCCAGCAGCTTAGCCCCGGGGGCGGGAGCCACAGATACGCAGTATTTT. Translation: CASSLAPGAGATDTQYF.

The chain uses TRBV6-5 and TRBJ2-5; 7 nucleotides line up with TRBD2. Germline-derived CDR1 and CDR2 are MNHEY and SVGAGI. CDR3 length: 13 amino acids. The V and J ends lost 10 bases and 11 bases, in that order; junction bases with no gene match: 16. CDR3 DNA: TGTGCCACCTCGACCCCGGCCGGGCGGGAGCAGTACTTC. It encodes CATSTPAGREQYF.

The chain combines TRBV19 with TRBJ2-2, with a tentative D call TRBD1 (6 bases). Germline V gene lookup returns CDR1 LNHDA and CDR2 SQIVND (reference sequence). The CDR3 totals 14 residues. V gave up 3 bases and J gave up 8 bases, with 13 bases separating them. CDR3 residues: CASSIEDRGGELFF. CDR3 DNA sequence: TGTGCCAGTAGTATTGAGGACAGAGGAGGGGAGCTGTTTTTT.

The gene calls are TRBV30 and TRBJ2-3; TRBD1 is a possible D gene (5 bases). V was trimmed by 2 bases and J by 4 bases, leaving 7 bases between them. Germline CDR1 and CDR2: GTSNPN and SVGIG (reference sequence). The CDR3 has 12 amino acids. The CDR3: CAWSYRSDTQYF. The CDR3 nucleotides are TGTGCCTGGAGTTACAGGTCAGATACGCAGTATTTT. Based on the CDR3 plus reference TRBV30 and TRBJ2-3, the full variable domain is SQTIHQWPATLVQPVGSPLSLECTVEGTSNPNLYWYRQAAGRGLQLLFYSVGIGQISSEVPQNLSASRPQDRQFILSSKKLLLSDSGFYLCAWSYRSDTQYFGPGTRLTVL.

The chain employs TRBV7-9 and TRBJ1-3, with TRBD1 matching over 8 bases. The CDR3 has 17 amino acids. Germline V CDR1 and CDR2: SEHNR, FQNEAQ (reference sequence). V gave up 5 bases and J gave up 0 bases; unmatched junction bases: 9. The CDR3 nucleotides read TGTGCCAGCAGCACTACCAGGGACAGGATCTCTGGAAACACCATATATTTT. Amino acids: CASSTTRDRISGNTIYF.

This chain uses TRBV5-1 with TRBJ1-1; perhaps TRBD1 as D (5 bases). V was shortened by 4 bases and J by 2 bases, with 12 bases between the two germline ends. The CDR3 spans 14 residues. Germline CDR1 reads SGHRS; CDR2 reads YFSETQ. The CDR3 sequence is CASSGADPNTEAFF. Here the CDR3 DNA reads TGCGCCAGCAGCGGGGCGGACCCCAACACTGAAGCTTTCTTT.

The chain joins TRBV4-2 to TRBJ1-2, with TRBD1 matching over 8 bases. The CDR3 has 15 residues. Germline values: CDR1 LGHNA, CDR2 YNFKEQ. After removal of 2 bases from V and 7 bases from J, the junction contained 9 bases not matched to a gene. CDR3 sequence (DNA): TGTGCCAGCAGCCAAAGAACAGGGGGAGGCTGTGGCTACACCTTC. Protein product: CASSQRTGGGCGYTF.

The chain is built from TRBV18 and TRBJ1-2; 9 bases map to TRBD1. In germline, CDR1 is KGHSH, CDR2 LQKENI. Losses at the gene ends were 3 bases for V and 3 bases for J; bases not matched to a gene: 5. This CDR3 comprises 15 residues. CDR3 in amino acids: CASSPRDRVDYGYTF. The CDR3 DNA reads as TGTGCCAGCTCACCCAGGGACAGGGTAGACTATGGCTACACCTTC.

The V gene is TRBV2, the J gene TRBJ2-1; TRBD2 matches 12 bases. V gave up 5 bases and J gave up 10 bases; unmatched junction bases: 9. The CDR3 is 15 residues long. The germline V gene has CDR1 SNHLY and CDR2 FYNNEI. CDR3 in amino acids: CASSFLTSGSREQFF. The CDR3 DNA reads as TGTGCCAGCAGTTTTCTGACTAGCGGGAGTCGGGAGCAGTTCTTC.

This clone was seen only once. The CDR3 loop is CASSLMGSQEFF. The CDR3 nucleotides are TGTGCCAGCAGTTTAATGGGGAGTCAAGAGTTCTTC. J is TRBJ2-1 and V is TRBV28; D is possibly TRBD2 (5 bases). Per the germline V gene, CDR1 is MDHEN and CDR2 is SYDVKM. Trimming stripped 2 bases from V and 14 bases from J, with 13 bases between. This CDR3 spans 12 amino acids.

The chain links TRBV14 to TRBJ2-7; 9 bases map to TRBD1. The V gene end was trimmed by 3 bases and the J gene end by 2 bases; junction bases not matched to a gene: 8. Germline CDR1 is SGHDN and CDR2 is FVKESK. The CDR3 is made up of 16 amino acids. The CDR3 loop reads CASSHLGTGSPYEQYF. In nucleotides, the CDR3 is TGTGCCAGCAGCCACCTCGGGACAGGGAGCCCCTACGAGCAGTACTTC.

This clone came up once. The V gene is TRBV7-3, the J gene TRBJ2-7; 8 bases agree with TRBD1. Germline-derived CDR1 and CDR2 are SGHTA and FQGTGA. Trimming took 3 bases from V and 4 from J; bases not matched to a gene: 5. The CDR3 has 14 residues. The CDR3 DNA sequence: TGTGCCAGCAGCTTGGACAGGGACTCGTACGAGCAGTACTTC. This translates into CASSLDRDSYEQYF.

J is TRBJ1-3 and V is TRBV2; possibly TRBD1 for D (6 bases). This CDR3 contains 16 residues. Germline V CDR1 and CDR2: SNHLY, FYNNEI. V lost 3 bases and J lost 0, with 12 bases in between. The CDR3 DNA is TGTGCCAGCAGTGAGTGGCGGACAGTCTCTGGAAACACCATATATTTT. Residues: CASSEWRTVSGNTIYF.

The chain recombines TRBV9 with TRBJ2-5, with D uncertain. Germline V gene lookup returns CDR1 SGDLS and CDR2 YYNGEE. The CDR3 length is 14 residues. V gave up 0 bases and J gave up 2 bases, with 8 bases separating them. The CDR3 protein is CASSVGTVQETQYF. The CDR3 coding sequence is TGTGCCAGCAGCGTAGGAACGGTACAAGAGACCCAGTACTTC.

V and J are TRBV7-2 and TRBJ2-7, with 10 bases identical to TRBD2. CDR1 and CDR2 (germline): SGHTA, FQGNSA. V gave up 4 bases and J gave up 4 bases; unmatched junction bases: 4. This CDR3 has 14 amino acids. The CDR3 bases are TGTGCCAGCAGCTCGGAGCGGGAGGGGTACGAGCAGTACTTC. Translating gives CASSSEREGYEQYF. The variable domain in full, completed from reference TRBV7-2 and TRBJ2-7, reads GAGVSQSPSNKVTEKGKDVELRCDPISGHTALYWYRQSLGQGLEFLIYFQGNSAPDKSGLPSDRFSAERTGGSVSTLTIQRTQQEDSAVYLCASSSEREGYEQYFGPGTRLTVT.

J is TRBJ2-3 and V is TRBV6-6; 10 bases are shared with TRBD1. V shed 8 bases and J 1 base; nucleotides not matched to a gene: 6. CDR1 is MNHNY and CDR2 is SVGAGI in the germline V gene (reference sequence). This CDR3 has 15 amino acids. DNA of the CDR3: TGTGCCAGCTCGACCGGGACAGGGGGCACAGATACGCAGTATTTT. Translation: CASSTGTGGTDTQYF.

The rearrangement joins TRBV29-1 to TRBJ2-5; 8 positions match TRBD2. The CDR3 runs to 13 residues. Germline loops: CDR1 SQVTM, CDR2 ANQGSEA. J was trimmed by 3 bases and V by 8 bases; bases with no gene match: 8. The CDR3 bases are TGCAGCTCGCTGGTAGCGGGGAAAGAGACCCAGTACTTC. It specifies CSSLVAGKETQYF.

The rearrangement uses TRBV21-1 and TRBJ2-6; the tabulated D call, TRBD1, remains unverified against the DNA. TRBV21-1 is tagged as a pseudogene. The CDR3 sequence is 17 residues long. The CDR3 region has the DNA TGTGCCAGCAGCAAGGGACAGGGCGGCTCTGGGGCCAACGTCCTGACTTTC. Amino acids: CASSKGQGGSGANVLTF.

The CDR3 reads CASSQRTLNTEAFF. The CDR3 nucleotides read TGCGCCAGCAGCCAACGGACGTTGAACACTGAAGCTTTCTTT. The gene calls are TRBV4-1 and TRBJ1-1; D is unclear. The CDR3 covers 14 residues. The V end lost 2 bases, the J end lost 0 bases, and 7 bases lay between the germline ends. Germline V gene sequence: CDR1 MGHRA, CDR2 YSYEKL.

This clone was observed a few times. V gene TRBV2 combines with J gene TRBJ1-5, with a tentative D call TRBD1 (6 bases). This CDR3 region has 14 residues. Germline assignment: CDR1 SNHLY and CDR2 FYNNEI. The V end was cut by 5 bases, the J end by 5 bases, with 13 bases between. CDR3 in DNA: TGTGCCAGCAGTCCAGGACAGCGAGATCAGCCCCAGCATTTT. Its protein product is CASSPGQRDQPQHF. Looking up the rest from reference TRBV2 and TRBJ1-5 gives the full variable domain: EPEVTQTPSHQVTQMGQEVILRCVPISNHLYFYWYRQILGQKVEFLVSFYNNEISEKSEIFDDQFSVERPDGSNFTLKIRSTKLEDSAMYFCASSPGQRDQPQHFGDGTRLSIL.

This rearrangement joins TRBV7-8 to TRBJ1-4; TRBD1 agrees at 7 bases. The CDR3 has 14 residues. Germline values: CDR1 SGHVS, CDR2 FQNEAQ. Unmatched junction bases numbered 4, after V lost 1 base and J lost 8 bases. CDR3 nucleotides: TGTGCCAGCAGCTTAGGACAGGGAGCGGAAAAACTGTTTTTT. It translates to CASSLGQGAEKLFF.

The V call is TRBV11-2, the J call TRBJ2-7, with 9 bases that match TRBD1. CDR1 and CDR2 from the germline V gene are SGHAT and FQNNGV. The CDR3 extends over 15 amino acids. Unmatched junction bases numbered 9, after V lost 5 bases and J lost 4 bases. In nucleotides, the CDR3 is TGTGCCAGCAGCGGACAGGGGAGGCCTTTTTACGAGCAGTACTTC. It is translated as CASSGQGRPFYEQYF.

The chain's CDR3 is CASRPGLAGEDTQYF. In nucleotides, the CDR3 is TGTGCCAGCAGACCGGGACTAGCGGGAGAAGATACGCAGTATTTT. The chain joins TRBV9 to TRBJ2-3; TRBD2 matches 14 bases. The junction had 4 bases not matched to a gene; V was cut back by 5 bases and J by 5 bases. This CDR3 is 15 amino acids long. CDR1 is SGDLS and CDR2 is YYNGEE in the germline V gene.

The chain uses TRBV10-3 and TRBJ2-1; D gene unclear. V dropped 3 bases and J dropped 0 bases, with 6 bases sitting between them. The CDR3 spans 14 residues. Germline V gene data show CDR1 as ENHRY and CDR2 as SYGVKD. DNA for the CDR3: TGTGCCATCAGTGACGGCAGCTCCTACAATGAGCAGTTCTTC. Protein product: CAISDGSSYNEQFF.

The CDR3 nucleotides are TGCGCCAGCAGCACCCGACAGGGAGCCTATGGCTACACCTTC. Its translation: CASSTRQGAYGYTF. The rearrangement uses TRBV5-1 and TRBJ1-2, with 7 bases that match TRBD1. Germline V gives CDR1 SGHRS, CDR2 YFSETQ. This CDR3 comprises 14 residues. The V and J ends lost 4 bases and 4 bases, in that order; junction bases with no gene match: 7.

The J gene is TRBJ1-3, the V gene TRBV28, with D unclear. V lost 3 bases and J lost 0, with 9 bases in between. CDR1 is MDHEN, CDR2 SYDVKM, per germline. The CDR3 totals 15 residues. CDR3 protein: CASSFQISSGNTIYF. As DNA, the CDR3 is TGTGCCAGCAGTTTTCAGATCTCCTCTGGAAACACCATATATTTT. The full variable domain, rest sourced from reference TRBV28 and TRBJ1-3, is DVKVTQSSRYLVKRTGEKVFLECVQDMDHENMFWYRQDPGLGLRLIYFSYDVKMKEKGDIPEGYSVSREKKERFSLILESASTNQTSMYLCASSFQISSGNTIYFGEGSWLTVV.

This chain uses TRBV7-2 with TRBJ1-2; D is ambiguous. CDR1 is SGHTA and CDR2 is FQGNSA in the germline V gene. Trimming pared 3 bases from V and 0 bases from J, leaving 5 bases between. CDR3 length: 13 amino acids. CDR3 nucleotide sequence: TGTGCCAGCAGCTTGGGTGCTAACTATGGCTACACCTTC. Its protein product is CASSLGANYGYTF.